Below, 9 T cell receptor beta chains from the same sample are listed, as sequenced in a study of blood T cell repertoires in COVID-19. Only in-frame clones appear in the TCRdb table, and some are missing; sequencing was by immunoSEQ multiplex PCR. The table has roughly 250,000 clones, more than 70% seen once. The sample comprised PBMCs or T cells enriched from blood (not recorded which). The receptors here all came from a woman aged 40 to 49 with acute COVID-19.

The chain combines TRBV2 with TRBJ2-6; the D is unclear. V shed 2 bases and J shed 1 base, with 12 bases lying between them. Germline V gives CDR1 SNHLY, CDR2 FYNNEI. The CDR3 length is 17 residues. CDR3 nucleotide sequence: TGTGCCAGCAGTGAAACTTCCCCAGGATCTGGGGCCAACGTCCTGACTTTC. This translates into CASSETSPGSGANVLTF.

The gene calls are TRBV7-2 and TRBJ2-2, with D tentatively TRBD1 (5 bases). CDR3 size: 15 residues. Trimming stripped 2 bases from V and 1 base from J, with 8 bases between. Germline loops: CDR1 SGHTA, CDR2 FQGNSA. CDR3: CASSLTGWNTGELFF. DNA of the CDR3: TGTGCCAGCAGCTTAACAGGATGGAACACCGGGGAGCTGTTTTTT.

The chain joins TRBV9 to TRBJ1-2; 10 bases agree with TRBD1. The germline CDR1 and CDR2 sequences are SGDLS and YYNGEE. Trimming at V came to 4 bases and at J to 4 bases, leaving 7 bases not matched to a gene. The CDR3 runs 15 residues. This chain's CDR3 is CASSLSGTGVYGYTF. CDR3 bases: TGTGCCAGCAGCTTATCCGGGACAGGGGTCTATGGCTACACCTTC.

V is TRBV5-6 and J is TRBJ1-2; TRBD1 aligns across 10 bases. The CDR3 extends over 14 amino acids. Trimming removed 4 bases from V and 4 bases from J; junction bases left unmatched: 4. Germline V gene lookup returns CDR1 SGHDT and CDR2 YYEEEE. The CDR3 DNA reads as TGTGCCAGCAGCCGGGACAGGGGCTTCTATGGCTACACCTTC. This encodes CASSRDRGFYGYTF.

The chain is built from TRBV28 and TRBJ1-1; 10 bases are shared with TRBD1. Trimming took 3 bases from V and 5 from J; bases not matched to a gene: 3. CDR1 MDHEN and CDR2 SYDVKM come from the germline V gene. The CDR3 spans 14 residues. This chain's CDR3 is CASSLDRGRTEAFF. The CDR3 nucleotides read TGTGCCAGCAGTTTGGACAGGGGGAGGACTGAAGCTTTCTTT.

The J gene is TRBJ2-1, the V gene TRBV6-5; 9 bases map to TRBD2. V lost 8 bases and J lost 7; bases outside the gene matches: 12. Germline V gives CDR1 MNHEY, CDR2 SVGAGI. This CDR3 spans 15 amino acids. CDR3 residues: CASVAPAGGYNEQFF. As DNA, the CDR3 is TGTGCCAGCGTAGCACCTGCGGGAGGGTATAATGAGCAGTTCTTC.

This sequence joins TRBV4-3 and TRBJ1-4; 7 positions agree with TRBD1. J was trimmed by 0 bases and V by 4 bases; bases with no gene match: 11. Germline CDR1 is LGHNA and CDR2 is YSLEER. The CDR3 has 18 amino acids. In DNA, the CDR3 is TGCGCCAGCAGCCCCCGACAGGGTGGGGCCGCAACTAATGAAAAACTGTTTTTT. Amino acids: CASSPRQGGAATNEKLFF.

This chain connects TRBV7-6 to TRBJ1-6; no clear D. V was cut by 1 base and J by 11 bases, with 15 bases left in between. The CDR3 loop spans 15 amino acids. Germline V gene lookup returns CDR1 SGHVS and CDR2 FNYEAQ. The CDR3 DNA reads TGTGCCAGCAGCTTAGATGTGAGGTCCTGGGCACCCCTCCACTTT. It yields the protein CASSLDVRSWAPLHF.

The rearrangement links TRBV11-2 to TRBJ2-1; maybe TRBD2 (6 bases). Germline V gene lookup returns CDR1 SGHAT and CDR2 FQNNGV. The V end was cut by 3 bases, the J end by 5 bases, with 14 bases between. This CDR3 comprises 15 residues. The CDR3 sequence: CASSFAREANNEQFF. The CDR3 DNA sequence: TGTGCCAGCAGCTTCGCGCGGGAAGCAAACAATGAGCAGTTCTTC.